This T cell receptor (beta chain) was sequenced for a study of cytomegalovirus exposure and HLA in healthy donors. Study outcomes and limitations: The listing of 150 to 200 TCR beta chains classed them as cytomegalovirus-associated. Relative to equally common others, HLA-associated TCR beta chains showed greater clonal expansion in a later analysis.

CDR3 size: 18 residues. The ends lost 4 bases at V and 0 bases at J; junction bases unmatched: 11. Germline CDR1 SEHNR, CDR2 FQNEAQ (reference sequence). This donor's record omits CMV serostatus. Regarding this clone: Its target is not known.

A multiplex PCR was run with 60 Vbeta primers and 13 Jbeta primers. Sequenced by immunoSEQ multiplex PCR; TCRdb stores in-frame clones only, minus some. Of some 130,000 clones in the sample, 80% were seen once. The source material was PBMCs. The chain recombines TRBV7-9 with TRBJ2-2; TRBD2 aligns across 7 bases. The TCR sequence derives from a man aged 25 to 40 in good health. The CDR3 DNA reads as TGTGCCAGCAGCTCCAAAGGATTGACTAGCCCGAACACCGGGGAGCTGTTTTTT. It codes for CASSSKGLTSPNTGELFF.